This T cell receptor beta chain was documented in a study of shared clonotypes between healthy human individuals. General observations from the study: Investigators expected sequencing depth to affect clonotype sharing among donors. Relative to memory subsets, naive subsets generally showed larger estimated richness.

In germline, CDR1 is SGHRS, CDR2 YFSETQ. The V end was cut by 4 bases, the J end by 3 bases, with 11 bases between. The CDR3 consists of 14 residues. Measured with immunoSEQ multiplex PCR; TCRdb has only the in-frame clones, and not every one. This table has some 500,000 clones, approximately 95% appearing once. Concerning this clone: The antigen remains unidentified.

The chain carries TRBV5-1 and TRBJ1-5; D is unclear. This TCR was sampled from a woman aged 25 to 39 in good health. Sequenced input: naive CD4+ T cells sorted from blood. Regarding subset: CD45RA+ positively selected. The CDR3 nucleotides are TGCGCCAGCAGCATTGCAGGTGACAATCAGCCCCAGCATTTT. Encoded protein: CASSIAGDNQPQHF.